These 29 T cell receptor beta chains were all obtained from the same sample, sequenced in a study of cytomegalovirus exposure and HLA in healthy donors. PCR was performed using 60 Vbeta and 13 Jbeta primers. The table came from immunoSEQ multiplex PCR; TCRdb's copy has only in-frame clones and leaves some out. The table has over 150,000 clones, approximately 80% seen once. Sequencing input: PBMCs. These TCRs come from a middle-aged man in good health and CMV-seronegative.

The sample holds one count of this clone. The J gene is TRBJ1-2, the V gene TRBV27; weak D call: TRBD1 (6 bases). This CDR3 has 13 residues. Per the germline V gene, CDR1 is MNHEY and CDR2 is SMNVEV (reference sequence). The V end was cut by 5 bases, the J end by 1 base, with 8 bases between. The DNA of the CDR3 is TGTGCCAGCAGTCACAGGGTTAACTATGGCTACACCTTC. This translates into CASSHRVNYGYTF.

The V call is TRBV6-1, the J call TRBJ2-5, with 7 nucleotides matching TRBD1. The germline V gene has CDR1 MNHNS and CDR2 SASEGT. This CDR3 region has 17 residues. The V gene end was trimmed by 0 bases and the J gene end by 2 bases; junction bases not matched to a gene: 9. CDR3 coding DNA: TGTGCCAGCAGTGAAGCGCTTCGAGGGGACAGACAAGAGACCCAGTACTTC. It codes for CASSEALRGDRQETQYF.

The chain uses TRBV5-1 and TRBJ1-5; a weak D match, TRBD1 (6 bases). The CDR3 spans 14 residues. Germline V CDR1 and CDR2: SGHRS, YFSETQ. Trimming took 1 base from V and 3 from J, leaving 8 bases between them. The CDR3 DNA is TGCGCCAGCAGCTTGACAGGGAACAATCAGCCCCAGCATTTT. Amino acid sequence: CASSLTGNNQPQHF. The variable domain in full, completed from reference TRBV5-1 and TRBJ1-5, reads KAGVTQTPRYLIKTRGQQVTLSCSPISGHRSVSWYQQTPGQGLQFLFEYFSETQRNKGNFPGRFSGRQFSNSRSEMNVSTLELGDSALYLCASSLTGNNQPQHFGDGTRLSIL.

The V and J genes are TRBV27 and TRBJ2-5; D gene unclear. The CDR3 is made up of 12 amino acids. Germline assignment: CDR1 MNHEY and CDR2 SMNVEV (reference sequence). V lost 6 bases and J lost 5, with 10 bases in between. CDR3 DNA: TGTGCCAGCAGCCTCGACGGGGAGACCCAGTACTTC. This translates into CASSLDGETQYF.

The CDR3 coding sequence is TGTGCCAGCAGTGGACAGCCCGGGGGGGGCTACACCTTC. Translating it yields CASSGQPGGGYTF. V is TRBV2 and J is TRBJ1-2; tentatively, D is TRBD1 (5 bases). V was clipped by 4 bases and J by 8 bases, with 14 bases between them. CDR1 is SNHLY and CDR2 is FYNNEI in the germline V gene. This CDR3 spans 13 amino acids.

The chain recombines TRBV7-6 with TRBJ2-7, with D possibly TRBD1 on 6 matching bases. The CDR3 has 14 amino acids. Germline V gene data show CDR1 as SGHVS and CDR2 as FNYEAQ. V was trimmed by 6 bases and J by 1 base, leaving 13 bases between them. The CDR3 is CASSDRPGSYEQYF. The DNA of the CDR3 is TGTGCCAGCAGTGACAGGCCAGGATCCTACGAGCAGTACTTC.

The chain employs TRBV5-1 and TRBJ2-5; 7 bases agree with TRBD1. The CDR3 extends over 14 amino acids. Unmatched junction bases numbered 6, after V lost 0 bases and J lost 7 bases. The germline CDR1 and CDR2 sequences are SGHRS and YFSETQ. The CDR3 DNA is TGCGCCAGCAGCTTGGGGGATTCAGGGGGGACCCAGTACTTC. This gives the protein CASSLGDSGGTQYF.

The genes are TRBV2 and TRBJ1-6; no definite D call. This CDR3 has 10 amino acids. Germline loops: CDR1 SNHLY, CDR2 FYNNEI. Trimming cost V 5 bases and J 14 bases, with 7 bases left between them. CDR3 amino acids: CASSQITLHF. CDR3 in DNA: TGTGCCAGCAGTCAAATCACCCTCCACTTT.

DNA of the CDR3: TGTGCCAGTAGCGAAGACAGGGTTGGTCGCTACACCTTC. Residues: CASSEDRVGRYTF. The chain couples TRBV19 to TRBJ1-2, with 7 positions matching TRBD1. Germline V gene sequence: CDR1 LNHDA, CDR2 SQIVND (reference sequence). V was clipped by 6 bases and J by 9 bases; unmatched bases: 10. CDR3 length equals 13 residues.

The rearrangement uses TRBV30 and TRBJ1-6, with D perhaps matching TRBD1 (5 bases). CDR1 and CDR2 (germline): GTSNPN, SVGIG (reference sequence). Trimming shortened V by 2 bases and J by 7 bases, and 15 bases separated the two germline ends. The CDR3 runs 15 residues. CDR3 in DNA: TGTGCCTGGAGTAATGGAGGGACCCTAAATTCACCCCTCCACTTT. Translating gives CAWSNGGTLNSPLHF. The entire variable domain, with the rest obtained from reference TRBV30 and TRBJ1-6, is as follows: SQTIHQWPATLVQPVGSPLSLECTVEGTSNPNLYWYRQAAGRGLQLLFYSVGIGQISSEVPQNLSASRPQDRQFILSSKKLLLSDSGFYLCAWSNGGTLNSPLHFGNGTRLTVT.

This chain links TRBV11-3 with TRBJ2-2; 10 nucleotides match TRBD1. V lost 5 bases to trimming and J lost 5 bases; unmatched junction nucleotides: 8. Germline CDR1 SGHNT, CDR2 YENEEA. The CDR3 extends over 16 amino acids. The CDR3 is CASSPRQGAWTGELFF. CDR3 bases: TGTGCCAGCAGCCCTCGACAGGGGGCTTGGACCGGGGAGCTGTTTTTT. Full variable domain (rest looked up from reference TRBV11-3 and TRBJ2-2): EAGVVQSPRYKIIEKKQPVAFWCNPISGHNTLYWYLQNLGQGPELLIRYENEEAVDDSQLPKDRFSAERLKGVDSTLKIQPAELGDSAVYLCASSPRQGAWTGELFFGEGSRLTVL.

The chain recombines TRBV5-1 with TRBJ2-5; TRBD1 is a possible D gene (6 bases). Germline V gene sequence: CDR1 SGHRS, CDR2 YFSETQ. CDR3 length: 13 residues. Trimming removed 3 bases at V and 5 bases at J, with 11 bases between. CDR3: CASSWQGWETQYF. The CDR3 DNA is TGCGCCAGCAGCTGGCAGGGGTGGGAGACCCAGTACTTC.

The chain recombines TRBV7-6 with TRBJ1-3; 7 bases match TRBD1. Losses at the gene ends were 0 bases for V and 0 bases for J; bases not matched to a gene: 2. CDR3 size: 16 residues. Germline loops: CDR1 SGHVS, CDR2 FNYEAQ. Here the CDR3 DNA reads TGTGCCAGCAGCTTAGCGGACAGGAGCTCTGGAAACACCATATATTTT. Translated, it gives CASSLADRSSGNTIYF.

This sequence joins TRBV30 and TRBJ1-1, with D possibly matching TRBD1 (5 bases). CDR3 size: 15 residues. Trimming pared 5 bases from V and 4 bases from J, leaving 20 bases between. The germline V gene encodes CDR1 GTSNPN and CDR2 SVGIG (reference sequence). The CDR3 protein is CAWSPLQGFGTEAFF. The DNA of the CDR3 is TGTGCCTGGTCGCCCCTCCAGGGCTTTGGCACTGAAGCTTTCTTT.

The CDR3 sequence: CASSAGGGRGETQYF. The CDR3 DNA follows: TGTGCCAGCAGCGCCGGCGGGGGCCGGGGAGAGACCCAGTACTTC. The rearrangement joins TRBV9 to TRBJ2-5; D perhaps matches TRBD2 (7 bases). Germline assignment: CDR1 SGDLS and CDR2 YYNGEE. CDR3 length: 15 residues. Trimming shortened V by 3 bases and J by 4 bases, and 16 bases separated the two germline ends.

The chain employs TRBV5-1 and TRBJ2-7; D possibly corresponds to TRBD2 (5 bases). V was cut by 0 bases and J by 0 bases, with 16 bases left in between. This CDR3 has 17 amino acids. CDR1 and CDR2 from the germline V gene are SGHRS and YFSETQ. CDR3 loop: CASSLALSTTSSYEQYF. The CDR3 bases are TGCGCCAGCAGCTTGGCGCTTTCCACTACTAGCTCCTACGAGCAGTACTTC.

The CDR3 loop reads CASSELGNQPQHF. DNA for the CDR3: TGTGCCAGTTCGGAGTTGGGCAATCAGCCCCAGCATTTT. The V and J genes are TRBV27 and TRBJ1-5; D not certain. V shed 9 bases and J shed 2 bases, with 11 bases lying between them. CDR3 size: 13 residues. Germline V gene sequence: CDR1 MNHEY, CDR2 SMNVEV (reference sequence).

This chain uses TRBV27 with TRBJ2-1; D ambiguous. The CDR3 sequence is 13 residues long. Germline values: CDR1 MNHEY, CDR2 SMNVEV (reference sequence). V lost 0 bases and J 7 bases, leaving 7 bases between the germline ends. The CDR3 spells CASSLSVSNEQFF. In DNA, the CDR3 is TGTGCCAGCAGTTTATCTGTCTCGAATGAGCAGTTCTTC.

This sequence joins TRBV5-4 and TRBJ2-7; perhaps TRBD1 as D (6 bases). CDR1 SGHNT and CDR2 YYREEE come from the germline V gene (reference sequence). Trimming took off 4 bases at V and 5 bases at J, with 13 bases between the two ends. This CDR3 spans 13 amino acids. CDR3 residues: CASSPRTANEQYF. The DNA of the CDR3 is TGTGCCAGCAGCCCGCGGACAGCTAACGAGCAGTACTTC.

The chain employs TRBV11-2 and TRBJ1-4, with TRBD1 identical over 7 bases. Germline lookup yields CDR1 SGHAT and CDR2 FQNNGV. V shed 5 bases, J shed 4 bases, and the junction held 7 bases outside the gene matches. This CDR3 region has 15 residues. Written as DNA, the CDR3 is TGTGCCAGCAGCGGCACCGGGACAGATAATGAAAAACTGTTTTTT. This gives the protein CASSGTGTDNEKLFF.

This sequence joins TRBV5-1 and TRBJ2-5, with TRBD2 matching 8 bases. J was trimmed by 2 bases and V by 2 bases; bases with no gene match: 5. The germline V gene encodes CDR1 SGHRS and CDR2 YFSETQ. The CDR3 spans 15 residues. CDR3 DNA sequence: TGCGCCAGCAGCTTATCGGCGGGGGGTCAAGAGACCCAGTACTTC. It codes for CASSLSAGGQETQYF.

The V gene is TRBV12-5, the J gene TRBJ2-1; 8 nucleotides agree with TRBD2. J was trimmed by 4 bases and V by 4 bases; bases with no gene match: 6. This CDR3 contains 15 residues. Germline V gene data show CDR1 as LGHNT and CDR2 as FRNRAP. The CDR3: CASGSGLAKYNEQFF. In nucleotides, the CDR3 is TGTGCTAGTGGTTCCGGACTAGCCAAGTACAATGAGCAGTTCTTC. Drawing the rest from reference TRBV12-5 and TRBJ2-1, the complete variable domain is DARVTQTPRHKVTEMGQEVTMRCQPILGHNTVFWYRQTMMQGLELLAYFRNRAPLDDSGMPKDRFSAEMPDATLATLKIQPSEPRDSAVYFCASGSGLAKYNEQFFGPGTRLTVL.

V and J are TRBV25-1 and TRBJ1-2; 7 bases are a match to TRBD1. Germline V gene sequence: CDR1 MGHDK, CDR2 SYGVNS. The V segment lost 0 bases and the J segment 6 bases; nucleotides outside the gene matches: 4. CDR3 size: 14 residues. Here the CDR3 DNA reads TGTGCCAGCAGTGAATATAGCCAGGGGGATGGCTACACCTTC. As protein: CASSEYSQGDGYTF.

This clone was counted once. The chain uses TRBV4-3 and TRBJ2-7; 10 nucleotides match TRBD2. CDR1 LGHNA and CDR2 YSLEER come from the germline V gene. The CDR3 runs 14 residues. V trimming: 6 bases; J trimming: 2 bases; junction bases outside the gene matches: 4. CDR3 amino acids: CASSSGGPTYEQYF. The CDR3 DNA sequence: TGCGCCAGCAGTAGCGGGGGGCCTACCTACGAGCAGTACTTC.

The gene calls are TRBV30 and TRBJ1-6; TRBD1 is a possible D gene (5 bases). Germline CDR1 and CDR2: GTSNPN and SVGIG (reference sequence). This CDR3 contains 15 residues. Trimming took off 3 bases at V and 10 bases at J, with 19 bases between the two ends. The DNA for the CDR3 is TGTGCCTGGAGGGGGGGGACTACCCAGAGCTCACCCCTCCACTTT. Protein: CAWRGGTTQSSPLHF.

The chain couples TRBV25-1 to TRBJ2-3; unclear D gene. The CDR3 sequence is 17 residues long. V was clipped by 5 bases and J by 2 bases, with 20 bases between them. CDR1 and CDR2 from the germline V gene are MGHDK and SYGVNS. CDR3 residues: CASSSPGSGPDTDTQYF. The DNA for the CDR3 is TGTGCCAGCAGTTCCCCGGGTTCGGGTCCGGACACAGATACGCAGTATTTT.

Concerning this clone: Other DNA sequences in this specimen translate into the identical CDR3. The chain is built from TRBV7-9 and TRBJ2-5, with D perhaps TRBD2 (5 bases). V was trimmed by 2 bases and J by 5 bases, leaving 6 bases between them. The CDR3 covers 12 residues. Germline CDR1 reads SEHNR; CDR2 reads FQNEAQ (reference sequence). The CDR3 region is CASSLWEETQYF. The CDR3 coding sequence is TGTGCCAGCAGCTTATGGGAGGAGACCCAGTACTTC. The variable domain in full, completed from reference TRBV7-9 and TRBJ2-5, reads DTGVSQNPRHKITKRGQNVTFRCDPISEHNRLYWYRQTLGQGPEFLTYFQNEAQLEKSRLLSDRFSAERPKGSFSTLEIQRTEQGDSAMYLCASSLWEETQYFGPGTRLLVL.

V usage is TRBV6-1 and J usage is TRBJ2-7; D is unresolved. Trimming left V 4 bases short and J 7 bases short, with 14 bases between. Germline lookup yields CDR1 MNHNS and CDR2 SASEGT. This CDR3 spans 13 amino acids. The CDR3 protein is CASSVFAWREQYF. In DNA, the CDR3 is TGTGCCAGCAGTGTCTTCGCCTGGCGGGAGCAGTACTTC.

This chain uses TRBV6-5 with TRBJ1-2, with D perhaps matching TRBD1 (6 bases). Between the trimmed V and J ends, which lost 5 bases and 4 bases, there was a span of 14 bases. The V gene's germline CDR1 is MNHEY and CDR2 SVGAGI. The CDR3 length is 14 residues. The CDR3 coding sequence is TGTGCCAGCAGTCCCGAGGGGGATGTCTATGGCTACACCTTC. Translation gives CASSPEGDVYGYTF.